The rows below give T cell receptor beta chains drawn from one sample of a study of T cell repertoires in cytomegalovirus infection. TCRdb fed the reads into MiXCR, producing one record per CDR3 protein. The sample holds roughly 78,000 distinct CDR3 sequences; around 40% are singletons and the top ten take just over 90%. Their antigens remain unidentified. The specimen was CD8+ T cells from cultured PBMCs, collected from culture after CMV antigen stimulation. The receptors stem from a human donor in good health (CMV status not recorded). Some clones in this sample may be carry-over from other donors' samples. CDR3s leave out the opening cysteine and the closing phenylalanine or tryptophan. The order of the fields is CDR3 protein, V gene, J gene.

CDR3 protein: ASSAQGADTQY
V gene: TRBV7-3
J gene: TRBJ2-3

CDR3 protein: SVGVRANMNEQY
V gene: TRBV29-1
J gene: TRBJ2-7

CDR3 protein: ASSYPTSYLHNEQF
V gene: TRBV6-2/TRBV6-3
J gene: TRBJ2-1

CDR3 protein: ASNDGGFTGNTIY
V gene: TRBV6-2/TRBV6-3
J gene: TRBJ1-3

CDR3 protein: ASSYGGGDNEQF
V gene: TRBV6-5
J gene: TRBJ2-1

CDR3 protein: ASSIRVPAGVYNEQF
V gene: TRBV19
J gene: TRBJ2-1

CDR3 protein: ATRSGTDYNEQF
V gene: TRBV15
J gene: TRBJ2-1

CDR3 protein: ASSQAVDPGNTIY
V gene: TRBV4-2
J gene: TRBJ1-3

CDR3 protein: ASSIGTGKIMSYEQY
V gene: TRBV6-6
J gene: TRBJ2-7

CDR3 protein: ASSLGQAYTEAF
V gene: TRBV27
J gene: TRBJ1-1

CDR3 protein: ASSPGEDTEAF
V gene: TRBV6-2/TRBV6-3
J gene: TRBJ1-1

CDR3 protein: ASRELAAVANEQF
V gene: TRBV19
J gene: TRBJ2-1

CDR3 protein: ASSSGTGEDTQY
V gene: TRBV7-6
J gene: TRBJ2-3

CDR3 protein: ASRSGPNYGYT
V gene: TRBV25-1
J gene: TRBJ1-2

CDR3 protein: ASLGEDRDWREQY
V gene: TRBV28
J gene: TRBJ2-7

CDR3 protein: ASSPSWDRGTDTQY
V gene: TRBV18
J gene: TRBJ2-3

CDR3 protein: ASSQGQFSSTDTQY
V gene: TRBV4-1
J gene: TRBJ2-3

CDR3 protein: ASSQGTLYNEQF
V gene: TRBV4-1
J gene: TRBJ2-1

CDR3 protein: ASSLALTVQPQH
V gene: TRBV7-2
J gene: TRBJ1-5

CDR3 protein: ASSLRTGAYNSPLH
V gene: TRBV5-1
J gene: TRBJ1-6

CDR3 protein: ASSSTSGGTYVAKNIQY
V gene: TRBV7-2
J gene: TRBJ2-4

CDR3 protein: ASSLPGQSIDTQY
V gene: TRBV7-3
J gene: TRBJ2-3

CDR3 protein: ASSPHGGNPILNTEAF
V gene: TRBV7-6
J gene: TRBJ1-1

CDR3 protein: ASSARDRDY
V gene: TRBV6-1
J gene: TRBJ2-7

CDR3 protein: ATIPLGSDEQY
V gene: TRBV6-5
J gene: TRBJ2-7

CDR3 protein: ASSSGGSNQPQH
V gene: TRBV27
J gene: TRBJ1-5

CDR3 protein: ASSLEGPDEQY
V gene: TRBV7-9
J gene: TRBJ2-7

CDR3 protein: ASSPRAQPQH
V gene: TRBV7-8
J gene: TRBJ1-5

CDR3 protein: ASSMGGLDTEAF
V gene: TRBV19
J gene: TRBJ1-1

CDR3 protein: ASSVVGDGTEAF
V gene: TRBV9
J gene: TRBJ1-1

CDR3 protein: ASSYWVAGGPGGANVLT
V gene: TRBV6-5
J gene: TRBJ2-6

CDR3 protein: ASSRIQGYSPLH
V gene: TRBV4-1
J gene: TRBJ1-6

CDR3 protein: ASSFGRGGEQY
V gene: TRBV12-3/TRBV12-4
J gene: TRBJ2-7

CDR3 protein: ASSFSDTESGELF
V gene: TRBV7-2
J gene: TRBJ2-2

CDR3 protein: AVPTGDSTTSPLH
V gene: TRBV6-1
J gene: TRBJ1-6

CDR3 protein: ASGRDSIAYGYT
V gene: TRBV12-5
J gene: TRBJ1-2

CDR3 protein: ASSFKSAEDTQY
V gene: TRBV12-3/TRBV12-4
J gene: TRBJ2-3

CDR3 protein: ASSLVSSLYNSPLH
V gene: TRBV7-9
J gene: TRBJ1-6

CDR3 protein: ASSIDRYPTEAF
V gene: TRBV5-6
J gene: TRBJ1-1

CDR3 protein: ASSLGMGGSGDTQY
V gene: TRBV7-2
J gene: TRBJ2-3

CDR3 protein: ASSDRGRDREQF
V gene: TRBV6-6
J gene: TRBJ2-1

CDR3 protein: ASSLLRDRGPYEQY
V gene: TRBV7-9
J gene: TRBJ2-7

CDR3 protein: ASSSPPRTGLNNNEQF
V gene: TRBV7-2
J gene: TRBJ2-1

CDR3 protein: ASSLEVGDGTYNEQF
V gene: TRBV7-2
J gene: TRBJ2-1

CDR3 protein: ASSTGTGYTDTQY
V gene: TRBV6-1
J gene: TRBJ2-3

CDR3 protein: ASSIVFSSYNEQF
V gene: TRBV27
J gene: TRBJ2-1

CDR3 protein: ASSPHRTGSIGETQY
V gene: TRBV27
J gene: TRBJ2-5

CDR3 protein: SARAGGQGVSYEQY
V gene: TRBV20-1
J gene: TRBJ2-7

CDR3 protein: ATSRDRGAAETQY
V gene: TRBV15
J gene: TRBJ2-5

CDR3 protein: ASTGTSSYNEQF
V gene: TRBV12-3/TRBV12-4
J gene: TRBJ2-1

CDR3 protein: ASSVRQGAEGLPQH
V gene: TRBV5-6
J gene: TRBJ1-5

CDR3 protein: ASSSGQGIPQPQH
V gene: TRBV7-8
J gene: TRBJ1-5